This T cell receptor (beta chain) came from a study of blood T cell repertoires in COVID-19. Germline assignment: CDR1 SGHNT and CDR2 YYREEE (reference sequence). V was shortened by 2 bases and J by 4 bases, with 12 bases between the two germline ends. CDR3 length equals 14 residues. Enrolled through a virtual design, the participants were between about 18 and 100 years of age and came from 24 US areas. Cohorts were assigned according to the clinical history that participants reported. Study processing details: Reference gene primer amplification yielded estimated nucleated cell counts. Assay used: immunoSEQ multiplex PCR; TCRdb lists only in-frame clones, some missing. The V and J calls and the clone size are those of that table, but D and trimming were determined from the DNA. The sample shows 150,000 to 200,000 clones, less than 90% of them seen only once.

The sequencing sample was made of PBMCs or T cells enriched from blood (not recorded which). The V gene is TRBV5-4, the J gene TRBJ1-2; tentatively, D is TRBD1 (5 bases). The receptor's source is a woman aged 30 to 39 who had been exposed to COVID-19. CDR3 in DNA: TGTGCCAGCAGCTTTTGGTCAGGGCCCTATGGCTACACCTTC. This encodes CASSFWSGPYGYTF.